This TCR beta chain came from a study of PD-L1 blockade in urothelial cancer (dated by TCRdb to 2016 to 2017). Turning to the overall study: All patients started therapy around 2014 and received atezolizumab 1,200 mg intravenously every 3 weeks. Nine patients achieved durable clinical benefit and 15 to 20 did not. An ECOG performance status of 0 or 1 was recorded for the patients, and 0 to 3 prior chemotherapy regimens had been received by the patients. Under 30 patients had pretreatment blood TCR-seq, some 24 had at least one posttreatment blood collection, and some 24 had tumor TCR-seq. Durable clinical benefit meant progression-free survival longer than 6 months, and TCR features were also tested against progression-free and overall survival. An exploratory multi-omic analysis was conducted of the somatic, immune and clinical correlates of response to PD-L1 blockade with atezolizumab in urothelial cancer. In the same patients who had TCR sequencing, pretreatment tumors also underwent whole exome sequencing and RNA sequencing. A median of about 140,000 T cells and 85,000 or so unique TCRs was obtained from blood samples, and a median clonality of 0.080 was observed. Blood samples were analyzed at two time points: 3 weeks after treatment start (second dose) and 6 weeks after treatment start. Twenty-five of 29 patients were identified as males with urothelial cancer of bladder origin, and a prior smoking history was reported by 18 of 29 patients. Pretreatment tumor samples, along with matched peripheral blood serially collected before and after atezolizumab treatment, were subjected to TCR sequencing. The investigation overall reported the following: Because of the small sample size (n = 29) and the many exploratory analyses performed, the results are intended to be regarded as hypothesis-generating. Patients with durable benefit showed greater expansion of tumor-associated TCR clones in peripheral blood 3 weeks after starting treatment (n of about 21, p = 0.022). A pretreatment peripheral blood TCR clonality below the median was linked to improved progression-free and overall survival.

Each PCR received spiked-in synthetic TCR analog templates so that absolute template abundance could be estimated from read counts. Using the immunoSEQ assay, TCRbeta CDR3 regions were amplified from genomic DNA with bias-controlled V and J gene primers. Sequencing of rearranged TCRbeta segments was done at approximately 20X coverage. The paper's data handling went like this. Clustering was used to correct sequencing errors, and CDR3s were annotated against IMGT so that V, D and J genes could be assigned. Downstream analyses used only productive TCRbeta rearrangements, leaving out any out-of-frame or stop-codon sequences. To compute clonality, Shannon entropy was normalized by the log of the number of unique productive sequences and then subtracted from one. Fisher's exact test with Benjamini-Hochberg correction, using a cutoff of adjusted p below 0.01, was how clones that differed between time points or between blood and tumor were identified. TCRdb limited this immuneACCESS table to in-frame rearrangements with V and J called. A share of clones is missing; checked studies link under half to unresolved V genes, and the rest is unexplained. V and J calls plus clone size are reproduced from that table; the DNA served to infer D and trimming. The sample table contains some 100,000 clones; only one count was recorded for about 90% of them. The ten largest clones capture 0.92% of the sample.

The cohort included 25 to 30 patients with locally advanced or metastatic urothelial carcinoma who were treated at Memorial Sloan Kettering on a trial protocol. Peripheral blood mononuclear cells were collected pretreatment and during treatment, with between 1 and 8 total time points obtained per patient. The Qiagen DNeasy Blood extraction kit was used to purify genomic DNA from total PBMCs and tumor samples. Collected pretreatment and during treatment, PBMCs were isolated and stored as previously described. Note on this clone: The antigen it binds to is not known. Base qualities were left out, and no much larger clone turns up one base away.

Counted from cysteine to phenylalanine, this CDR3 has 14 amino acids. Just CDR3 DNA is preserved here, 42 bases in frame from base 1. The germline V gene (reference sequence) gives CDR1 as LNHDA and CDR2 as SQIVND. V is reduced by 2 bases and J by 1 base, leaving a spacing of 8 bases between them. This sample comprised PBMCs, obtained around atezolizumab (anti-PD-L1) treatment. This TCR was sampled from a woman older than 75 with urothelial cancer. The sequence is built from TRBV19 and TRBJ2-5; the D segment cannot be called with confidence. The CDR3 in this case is CASSISGAQETQYF. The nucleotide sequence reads TGTGCCAGTAGTATATCCGGAGCCCAAGAGACCCAGTACTTC.